Shown below are 19 T cell receptor beta chains from a single sample sequenced in a study of cytomegalovirus exposure and HLA in healthy donors. The PCR used 60 Vbeta and 13 Jbeta primers. Clones were sequenced by immunoSEQ multiplex PCR, and TCRdb holds only the in-frame ones, with some missing. The table lists around 170,000 clones, about 81% of them singletons, with roughly 0.8% in the top ten. The sequencing input was PBMCs. The receptors come from a woman aged 18-29 years in good health and CMV-seronegative.

The chain carries TRBV27 and TRBJ2-1, with 7 bases that match TRBD2. The CDR3 is 15 residues long. Losses at the gene ends were 5 bases for V and 0 bases for J; bases not matched to a gene: 4. Germline assignment: CDR1 MNHEY and CDR2 SMNVEV (reference sequence). The CDR3 reads CASSVQRDSYNEQFF. In DNA, the CDR3 is TGTGCCAGCAGTGTCCAGCGGGACTCCTACAATGAGCAGTTCTTC.

The DNA of the CDR3 is TGTGCCAGCAGCGCGGCTACAGGGTATGTTGAGCAGTTCTTC. It codes for CASSAATGYVEQFF. The V and J genes are TRBV9 and TRBJ2-1, with a tentative D call TRBD1 (6 bases). V was trimmed by 3 bases and J by 9 bases, leaving 16 bases between them. The germline CDR1 and CDR2 sequences are SGDLS and YYNGEE. The CDR3 is 14 residues long.

The chain couples TRBV5-4 to TRBJ1-6; D is perhaps TRBD1 (6 bases). This CDR3 region has 14 residues. The germline V and J ends were trimmed by 4 bases and 5 bases, with 10 bases remaining between them. Germline CDR1 SGHNT, CDR2 YYREEE (reference sequence). The CDR3 DNA reads as TGTGCCAGCAGCATCGGGACACATAATTCACCCCTCCACTTT. It specifies CASSIGTHNSPLHF.

The rearrangement links TRBV5-6 to TRBJ2-2; tentatively, D is TRBD1 (6 bases). The germline V and J ends were trimmed by 2 bases and 0 bases, with 20 bases remaining between them. The V gene's germline CDR1 is SGHDT and CDR2 YYEEEE. This CDR3 is built from 19 residues. In nucleotides, the CDR3 is TGTGCCAGCAGCTTATGGACAGCCCTGGTGCCGACGAACACCGGGGAGCTGTTTTTT. Translation gives CASSLWTALVPTNTGELFF.

The CDR3 nucleotides are TGTGCCAGCAGCCCGACAGGGGGCAGGGAGACCCAGTACTTC. Translating it yields CASSPTGGRETQYF. This chain connects TRBV11-2 to TRBJ2-5; 10 bases agree with TRBD1. This CDR3 contains 14 residues. Germline V gives CDR1 SGHAT, CDR2 FQNNGV. The ends lost 5 bases at V and 5 bases at J; junction bases unmatched: 5. The variable domain in full, completed from reference TRBV11-2 and TRBJ2-5, reads EAGVAQSPRYKIIEKRQSVAFWCNPISGHATLYWYQQILGQGPKLLIQFQNNGVVDDSQLPKDRFSAERLKGVDSTLKIQPAKLEDSAVYLCASSPTGGRETQYFGPGTRLLVL.

The V gene is TRBV27, the J gene TRBJ1-3; D is perhaps TRBD1 (6 bases). V lost 6 bases, J lost 1 base, and 13 bases lay in between. The CDR3 covers 15 residues. CDR1 and CDR2 from the germline V gene are MNHEY and SMNVEV (reference sequence). CDR3 sequence: CASRPTQGSGNTIYF. As DNA, the CDR3 is TGTGCCAGCAGGCCTACCCAGGGGTCTGGAAACACCATATATTTT.

The chain links TRBV15 to TRBJ2-7, with D maybe TRBD1 (5 bases). CDR3 length equals 14 residues. V was cut by 5 bases and J by 7 bases, with 18 bases left in between. CDR1 and CDR2 (germline): LNHNV, YYDKDF (reference sequence). CDR3 nucleotides: TGTGCCACCAGCCTGGGCAGGGTCCTTGGGGAGCAGTACTTC. Its translation: CATSLGRVLGEQYF.

This clone appeared a few times. The rearrangement links TRBV9 to TRBJ1-2, with D unclear. The CDR3 runs to 15 residues. Per germline, CDR1 SGDLS and CDR2 YYNGEE. Trimming stripped 4 bases from V and 4 bases from J, with 17 bases between. The CDR3: CASSPLGGEIYGYTF. The DNA for the CDR3 is TGTGCCAGCAGCCCTCTTGGCGGGGAGATCTATGGCTACACCTTC.

The rearrangement links TRBV5-1 to TRBJ2-3, with TRBD2 matching 11 bases. CDR3 size: 17 residues. Trimming removed 5 bases from V and 3 bases from J; junction bases left unmatched: 11. Looked up from germline, CDR1 is SGHRS and CDR2 is YFSETQ. CDR3 in DNA: TGCGCCAGCAGTCCTACTCCGGGACTAGCGGCGACAGATACGCAGTATTTT. Its protein is CASSPTPGLAATDTQYF.

The J gene is TRBJ2-7, the V gene TRBV11-2, with TRBD2 matching over 7 bases. CDR3 length equals 17 residues. J was trimmed by 6 bases and V by 4 bases; bases with no gene match: 18. Germline CDR1 reads SGHAT; CDR2 reads FQNNGV. The CDR3 DNA reads as TGTGCCAGCAGCTCAAGGGGCGCGGGAGTATCCCCAAGCGAGCAGTACTTC. This translates into CASSSRGAGVSPSEQYF.

This chain uses TRBV27 with TRBJ2-5; 9 bases agree with TRBD1. The trim removed 10 bases at V and 5 bases at J, leaving 11 bases unmatched. The CDR3 spans 14 residues. Germline V gene data show CDR1 as MNHEY and CDR2 as SMNVEV (reference sequence). The CDR3 DNA follows: TGTGCCACCCGTTCACAGGGGGCGCGGGAGACCCAGTACTTC. This sequence encodes CATRSQGARETQYF.

CDR3 sequence reads: CASSQGQETSYEQYF. Here the CDR3 DNA reads TGTGCCAGCAGTCAGGGACAGGAAACCTCCTACGAGCAGTACTTC. This sequence joins TRBV27 and TRBJ2-7; 8 nucleotides line up with TRBD1. The CDR3 is made up of 15 amino acids. The germline V gene encodes CDR1 MNHEY and CDR2 SMNVEV (reference sequence). After removal of 5 bases from V and 0 bases from J, the junction contained 6 bases not matched to a gene.

V usage is TRBV5-4 and J usage is TRBJ2-1; D remains unclear. V was cut by 4 bases and J by 8 bases, with 10 bases left in between. The CDR3 runs 12 residues. Germline V gene sequence: CDR1 SGHNT, CDR2 YYREEE (reference sequence). CDR3 sequence: CASSGPADEQFF. As DNA, the CDR3 is TGTGCCAGCAGCGGGCCGGCCGATGAGCAGTTCTTC.

V is TRBV10-3 and J is TRBJ1-5; 7 nucleotides match TRBD1. Germline V CDR1 and CDR2: ENHRY, SYGVKD. This CDR3 spans 15 amino acids. The V gene end was trimmed by 6 bases and the J gene end by 3 bases; junction bases not matched to a gene: 8. The CDR3 region has the DNA TGTGCCATCAGCCTGACAGGGCTTGCCAATCAGCCCCAGCATTTT. This codes for CAISLTGLANQPQHF.

The sample holds one count of this clone. This chain links TRBV18 with TRBJ2-6; D is ambiguous. V was clipped by 2 bases and J by 0 bases, with 11 bases between them. Germline V CDR1 and CDR2: KGHSH, LQKENI. The CDR3 extends over 17 amino acids. CDR3 sequence reads: CASSPAIPSSGANVLTF. The CDR3 nucleotides read TGTGCCAGCTCACCAGCGATCCCTAGCTCTGGGGCCAACGTCCTGACTTTC.

The chain employs TRBV29-1 and TRBJ2-1, with TRBD2 identical over 11 bases. After removal of 0 bases from V and 3 bases from J, the junction contained 7 bases not matched to a gene. This CDR3 has 17 residues. Germline V CDR1 and CDR2: SQVTM, ANQGSEA. The CDR3: CSVEDRLAGGLYNEQFF. In DNA form, the CDR3 reads TGCAGCGTTGAAGATCGGCTAGCGGGGGGACTCTACAATGAGCAGTTCTTC.

This clone was detected only once. The chain couples TRBV5-6 to TRBJ2-7; 10 bases are shared with TRBD1. Germline V gives CDR1 SGHDT, CDR2 YYEEEE. This CDR3 spans 14 amino acids. The V and J ends lost 3 bases and 1 base, in that order; junction bases with no gene match: 1. The CDR3 bases are TGTGCCAGCAGCTGGGGACAGGGGTCCTACGAGCAGTACTTC. It is translated as CASSWGQGSYEQYF.

V gene TRBV7-2 combines with J gene TRBJ2-3; D is perhaps TRBD2 (5 bases). V was shortened by 5 bases and J by 7 bases, with 10 bases between the two germline ends. This CDR3 comprises 12 residues. Per germline, CDR1 SGHTA and CDR2 FQGNSA. The CDR3 is CASSPPGNTQYF. The CDR3 DNA sequence: TGTGCCAGCAGCCCACCGGGGAATACGCAGTATTTT.

The chain carries TRBV7-8 and TRBJ2-2; 16 nucleotides match TRBD2. The CDR3 is made up of 17 amino acids. Unmatched junction bases numbered 7, after V lost 5 bases and J lost 7 bases. Germline V gene sequence: CDR1 SGHVS, CDR2 FQNEAQ. The CDR3 DNA is TGTGCCAGCAGCAAGGGACTAGCGGGAGGGCCCGGCGGGGAGCTGTTTTTT. Amino acid sequence: CASSKGLAGGPGGELFF.